This T cell receptor beta chain was recovered during a study of control samples from healthy donors and cancer patients. Profiling relied on immunoSEQ multiplex PCR, and the TCRdb table lists in-frame clones only, not all of them. The repertoire includes more than 75,000 clones, roughly 91% of them detected once, and 4.5% to 7% sits in the top ten. In germline, CDR1 is SQVTM, CDR2 ANQGSEA. The CDR3 length is 13 residues. V dropped 3 bases and J dropped 6 bases, with 11 bases sitting between them. The genes are TRBV29-1 and TRBJ1-4, with D maybe TRBD1 (5 bases). Material: blood. The receptor was derived from a man over 45 in good health. The CDR3 sequence: CSVDGGSDEKLFF. CDR3 coding DNA: TGCAGCGTTGACGGGGGGTCTGATGAAAAACTGTTTTTT.